Presented here are 6 T cell receptor beta chains from one specimen sequenced in a study of T cell repertoires in cytomegalovirus infection. TCRdb re-called the reads through MiXCR, storing one row per CDR3 protein. The repertoire holds hundreds of thousands of distinct CDR3 sequences, with approximately 46% as singletons. Their antigen targets remain unknown. Sequenced material: cultured PBMCs, taken from culture after CMV antigen stimulation. All receptors come from a human donor in good health (CMV status not recorded). Some clones in this sample may be carry-over from other donors' samples.

The chain recombines TRBV7-2 with TRBJ2-7; 11 nucleotides match TRBD2. V was clipped by 2 bases and J by 4 bases; unmatched bases: 16. This CDR3 contains 19 residues. Germline-derived CDR1 and CDR2 are SGHTA and FQGNSA. The CDR3 DNA follows: TGTGCCAGCAGCTTACGCCGGGGTAGCGGGGGGGAGGACCGGTACGAGCAGTACTTC. Translating it yields CASSLRRGSGGEDRYEQYF.

The J gene is TRBJ2-1, the V gene TRBV6-1, with 9 positions matching TRBD2. Germline V gene lookup returns CDR1 MNHNS and CDR2 SASEGT. The CDR3 is made up of 14 amino acids. Trimming removed 11 bases from V and 2 bases from J; junction bases left unmatched: 7. The CDR3 DNA sequence: TGTGCCTGCGGGAGGGGGGGGGCCTACAATGAGCAGTTCTTC. Protein sequence: CACGRGGAYNEQFF.

The rearrangement links TRBV6-2 or TRBV6-3 to TRBJ2-7; D is possibly TRBD2 (5 bases). This CDR3 spans 16 amino acids. The ends were cut back, 2 bases at V and 2 bases at J, with 16 bases in the middle. Germline V gene lookup returns CDR1 MNHEY and CDR2 SVGEGT. The DNA of the CDR3 is TGTGCCAGCAGTTACACCCACCTACGGGAAACCTACGAGCAGTACTTC. Residues: CASSYTHLRETYEQYF.

This clonotype has only one observation. The chain links TRBV11-3 to TRBJ1-4; 7 nucleotides line up with TRBD1. Per the germline V gene, CDR1 is SGHNT and CDR2 is YENEEA. This CDR3 has 14 residues. Trimming took 3 bases from V and 8 from J; bases not matched to a gene: 6. CDR3 coding DNA: TGTGCCAGCAGCTTTCAAAGGGGGCCGGAAAAACTGTTTTTT. Translated: CASSFQRGPEKLFF. The variable domain in full, with the rest retrieved from reference TRBV11-3 and TRBJ1-4, is EAGVVQSPRYKIIEKKQPVAFWCNPISGHNTLYWYLQNLGQGPELLIRYENEEAVDDSQLPKDRFSAERLKGVDSTLKIQPAELGDSAVYLCASSFQRGPEKLFFGSGTQLSVL.

CDR3 sequence: CASSSPGLAGGETQYF. DNA for the CDR3: TGTGCCAGCAGCTCGCCGGGACTAGCGGGGGGGGAGACCCAGTACTTC. The chain links TRBV7-2 to TRBJ2-5; 16 nucleotides agree with TRBD2. Germline-derived CDR1 and CDR2 are SGHTA and FQGNSA. The CDR3 has 16 amino acids. V gave up 4 bases and J gave up 5 bases; unmatched junction bases: 4. Full variable domain (remainder filled in from reference TRBV7-2 and TRBJ2-5): GAGVSQSPSNKVTEKGKDVELRCDPISGHTALYWYRQSLGQGLEFLIYFQGNSAPDKSGLPSDRFSAERTGGSVSTLTIQRTQQEDSAVYLCASSSPGLAGGETQYFGPGTRLLVL.

Remarks on this clonotype: Because the CDR3 is missing its conserved closing phenylalanine or tryptophan, this is likely a read error. The DNA is omitted, as the CDR3 cannot be located on it reliably, and the CDR3 follows TCRdb's listing. The gene calls are TRBV24-1 and TRBJ2-5; TRBD1 was called by the table and not checked on the DNA. The CDR3 totals 8 residues, both ends included. Germline loops: CDR1 KGHDR, CDR2 SFDVKD. The CDR3 here is CATRLTGP.